The 17 T cell receptor beta chains presented below share a single source sample, sequenced in a study of Graves' ophthalmopathy and Graves' hyperthyroidism. RNA served as the template for amplifying TCR beta CDR3 regions. The first round was an RT-PCR with HTBI primers, and the second round was a multiplex PCR. TCRdb re-called the multiplex PCR reads with MiXCR, one entry per CDR3 protein. Here the sample spans about 590,000 distinct CDR3 sequences, about 35% being singletons. Sequencing was carried out using peripheral blood or thyroid tissue (not recorded which). The receptors derive from an adult man with Graves' hyperthyroidism.

Note on this clonotype: This may stem from a read error, because a much larger clone lies one nucleotide away. The chain joins TRBV7-9 to TRBJ1-2; no definite D call. Germline loops: CDR1 SEHNR, CDR2 FQNEAQ (reference sequence). The CDR3 runs to 14 residues. The CDR3 sequence is CANSLKGIYGGYTF. CDR3 DNA sequence: TGTGCCAACAGCTTAAAGGGAATTTACGGTGGCTACACCTTC.

The rearrangement links TRBV14 to TRBJ1-2, with D unresolved. The CDR3 has 14 amino acids. From germline, CDR1 is SGHDN and CDR2 FVKESK. Trimming stripped 6 bases from V and 2 bases from J, with 13 bases between. In DNA, the CDR3 is TGTGCCAGCAGTTTATTCGGCAGGAACTATGGCTACACCTTC. It codes for CASSLFGRNYGYTF.

V usage is TRBV20-1 and J usage is TRBJ2-2; D not resolved. V was cut by 6 bases and J by 7 bases, with 6 bases left in between. This CDR3 region has 10 residues. From germline, CDR1 is DFQATT and CDR2 SNEGSKA (reference sequence). The CDR3 bases are TGCAGTGCACCCAGCGGGGAGCTGTTTTTT. This translates into CSAPSGELFF.

This clonotype was observed at least ten times. The chain couples TRBV12-5 to TRBJ2-7; D is unclear. Germline V CDR1 and CDR2: LGHNT, FRNRAP. Deletions cut 7 bases from V and 4 bases from J, with 17 bases between. The CDR3 is made up of 14 amino acids. The CDR3 nucleotides read TGTGCTAGTGCCCCCCCGACCAGTTTGTACGAGCAGTACTTC. Translated: CASAPPTSLYEQYF. The complete variable domain, with remaining parts taken from reference TRBV12-5 and TRBJ2-7, reads DARVTQTPRHKVTEMGQEVTMRCQPILGHNTVFWYRQTMMQGLELLAYFRNRAPLDDSGMPKDRFSAEMPDATLATLKIQPSEPRDSAVYFCASAPPTSLYEQYFGPGTRLTVT.

The chain couples TRBV15 to TRBJ2-1; no definite D call. Germline CDR1 LNHNV, CDR2 YYDKDF (reference sequence). The CDR3 is 14 residues long. V was trimmed by 1 base and J by 4 bases, leaving 8 bases between them. This CDR3 reads CATSRGQLYNEQFF. The CDR3 nucleotides read TGTGCCACCAGCAGAGGCCAGCTTTACAATGAGCAGTTCTTC. The full variable domain, rest sourced from reference TRBV15 and TRBJ2-1, is DAMVIQNPRYQVTQFGKPVTLSCSQTLNHNVMYWYQQKSSQAPKLLFHYYDKDFNNEADTPDNFQSRRPNTSFCFLDIRSPGLGDTAMYLCATSRGQLYNEQFFGPGTRLTVL.

V usage is TRBV6-5 and J usage is TRBJ2-7, with TRBD2 matching over 12 bases. J lost 5 bases, V lost 0 bases, and 8 bases had no gene match. The CDR3 spans 17 residues. Per the germline V gene, CDR1 is MNHEY and CDR2 is SVGAGI. CDR3 sequence: CASSYSGPTSGSDEQYF. CDR3 in DNA: TGTGCCAGCAGTTACTCGGGGCCGACTAGCGGGAGCGACGAGCAGTACTTC.

CDR3 sequence reads: CASSSHSGIRAGELFF. CDR3 DNA sequence: TGTGCCAGCAGCTCCCACAGCGGGATTAGGGCCGGGGAGCTGTTTTTT. J is TRBJ2-2 and V is TRBV14; TRBD2 matches at 7 bases. Germline trimming cut 5 bases from V and 6 bases from J; bases unmatched to any gene: 12. Germline loops: CDR1 SGHDN, CDR2 FVKESK. The CDR3 is 16 residues long.

This clonotype was found a few times. The CDR3, as DNA: TGTGCCACCAGCAGAGAGGGTCTAGCCGGGGAGCAGTTCTTC. Its translation: CATSREGLAGEQFF. This chain links TRBV15 with TRBJ2-1; D possibly corresponds to TRBD2 (5 bases). Trimming pared 0 bases from V and 10 bases from J, leaving 13 bases between. Germline assignment: CDR1 LNHNV and CDR2 YYDKDF (reference sequence). The CDR3 contains 14 residues.

The gene calls are TRBV20-1 and TRBJ2-3; D gene unclear. Germline V gene sequence: CDR1 DFQATT, CDR2 SNEGSKA (reference sequence). The V end was cut by 4 bases, the J end by 0 bases, with 11 bases between. This CDR3 is 14 amino acids long. The CDR3 here is CSATAYPSTDTQYF. In nucleotides, the CDR3 is TGCAGTGCTACGGCCTATCCTAGCACAGATACGCAGTATTTT.

Comments on this clonotype: A much larger clonotype is one base distant, so this may be a read error. This chain uses TRBV5-1 with TRBJ2-2; no firm D call. Trimming stripped 2 bases from V and 3 bases from J, with 8 bases between. The germline CDR1 and CDR2 sequences are SGHRS and YFSETQ. The CDR3 is 14 amino acids. The CDR3 DNA reads TGCGCCAGCAGCTTTGTAGTGGACACCGGGGAGCTGTTTTTT. Translating gives CASSFVVDTGELFF.

This chain uses TRBV29-1 with TRBJ1-1; D is possibly TRBD1 (5 bases). Trimming shortened V by 6 bases and J by 5 bases, and 10 bases separated the two germline ends. Germline V gene lookup returns CDR1 SQVTM and CDR2 ANQGSEA. CDR3 length: 11 amino acids. In nucleotides, the CDR3 is TGCAGCGTCCAGGCAGGGACTGAAGCTTTCTTT. Its translation is CSVQAGTEAFF.

The chain employs TRBV29-1 and TRBJ2-1; 8 bases agree with TRBD2. The CDR3 has 15 residues. The ends lost 3 bases at V and 0 bases at J; junction bases unmatched: 4. Germline CDR1 reads SQVTM; CDR2 reads ANQGSEA. CDR3 sequence: CSVDSGGSSYNEQFF. CDR3 DNA: TGCAGCGTTGACTCGGGGGGGAGCTCCTACAATGAGCAGTTCTTC.

This clonotype was counted ten times or more. Compared with germline, one end of the junction differs, possibly owing to a read error. V usage is TRBV25-1 and J usage is TRBJ2-2; 8 bases align to TRBD1. The length of the CDR3 is 14 residues. From germline, CDR1 is MGHDK and CDR2 SYGVNS. The DNA for the CDR3 is TGTGCCAGCAGAGGACAGGGCCGGACCGGGGGGCTGTTTTTT. Protein product: CASRGQGRTGGLFF.

V and J are TRBV7-2 and TRBJ2-7; 9 bases agree with TRBD2. The DNA end is more similar to TRBJ2-1, so the J call may be wrong. The CDR3 runs to 13 residues. CDR1 is SGHTA, CDR2 FQGNSA, per germline. DNA of the CDR3: TGTGCCAGCAAGGTAGCGGGGGAGAGTGAGCAGTTCTTC. Translating it yields CASKVAGESEQFF.

The CDR3 DNA sequence: TGCAGTGCTAGAGATGGGGACATTCAGTACTTC. As protein: CSARDGDIQYF. The V gene is TRBV20-1, the J gene TRBJ2-5; D gene unclear. The end of the DNA fits TRBJ2-4 better, so the J call may be wrong. Germline CDR1 is DFQATT and CDR2 is SNEGSKA (reference sequence). The CDR3 loop spans 11 amino acids.

The sample holds many counts of this clonotype. The chain links TRBV7-2 to TRBJ1-2; 9 positions agree with TRBD1. This CDR3 region has 15 residues. V lost 5 bases and J lost 5; bases outside the gene matches: 9. Germline V gene sequence: CDR1 SGHTA, CDR2 FQGNSA. The CDR3 protein is CASSARPGQGYGYTF. The CDR3 DNA sequence: TGTGCCAGCAGCGCGCGACCGGGACAGGGTTATGGCTACACCTTC. Supplemented by reference TRBV7-2 and TRBJ1-2, the full variable domain reads GAGVSQSPSNKVTEKGKDVELRCDPISGHTALYWYRQSLGQGLEFLIYFQGNSAPDKSGLPSDRFSAERTGGSVSTLTIQRTQQEDSAVYLCASSARPGQGYGYTFGSGTRLTVV.

This clonotype was detected ten times or more. The rearrangement joins TRBV6-5 to TRBJ1-2; D remains ambiguous. The V gene lost 0 bases and the J gene lost 7 bases, with 6 bases spanning the gap. Germline V lookup: CDR1 MNHEY, CDR2 SVGAGI. The CDR3 runs 12 residues. Written as DNA, the CDR3 is TGTGCCAGCAGTTACTCGGGTGGTGGCTACACCTTC. Its translation is CASSYSGGGYTF.